One sample yielded the 9 T cell receptor beta chains listed below, sequenced in a study of CD8 T cells in Susac syndrome. RNA in amounts of roughly 0.45 to 1 ug was reverse transcribed with random hexamers. TCRdb re-called the immunoSEQ multiplex PCR reads through MiXCR, storing one row per CDR3 protein. This table holds roughly 200,000 distinct CDR3 sequences, approximately 95% found once. Sequences were obtained from CD4+ T cells from PBMCs. Every receptor here comes from a human donor with multiple sclerosis.

The V gene is TRBV27, the J gene TRBJ1-4; D remains ambiguous. Trimming removed 5 bases from V and 8 bases from J, with 12 bases in between. CDR1 and CDR2 from the germline V gene are MNHEY and SMNVEV (reference sequence). This CDR3 spans 13 amino acids. The DNA for the CDR3 is TGTGCCAGCAGTCCCCTTACCCGGGAAAAACTGTTTTTT. Residues: CASSPLTREKLFF.

This sequence joins TRBV2 and TRBJ2-4; maybe TRBD2 (6 bases). The CDR3 has 14 amino acids. Germline V gives CDR1 SNHLY, CDR2 FYNNEI. V lost 10 bases, J lost 5 bases, and 18 bases lay in between. CDR3 bases: TGTGCCACCAAAGGGAGGCGGCGGGAAAACATTCAGTACTTC. It yields the protein CATKGRRRENIQYF.

This clonotype was recorded once. The chain's CDR3 is CASSTNAWEPQHF. In DNA, the CDR3 is TGTGCCAGCAGCACCAACGCTTGGGAGCCCCAGCATTTT. This chain connects TRBV9 to TRBJ1-5; no clear D. This CDR3 spans 13 amino acids. Germline lookup yields CDR1 SGDLS and CDR2 YYNGEE. V was trimmed by 4 bases and J by 8 bases, leaving 13 bases between them.

The rearrangement joins TRBV5-1 to TRBJ1-1, with D perhaps matching TRBD1 (5 bases). V lost 4 bases and J 0 bases, leaving 13 bases between the germline ends. This CDR3 has 15 amino acids. Germline V gives CDR1 SGHRS, CDR2 YFSETQ. CDR3 amino acids: CASSRIGTVNTEAFF. CDR3 sequence (DNA): TGCGCCAGCAGCCGCATTGGGACGGTGAACACTGAAGCTTTCTTT.

The chain is built from TRBV29-1 and TRBJ1-1; TRBD1 is a possible D gene (6 bases). This CDR3 comprises 13 residues. Per the germline V gene, CDR1 is SQVTM and CDR2 is ANQGSEA. Trimming took off 6 bases at V and 5 bases at J, with 16 bases between the two ends. The CDR3 DNA reads TGCAGCGTCGCGACAGGAAGAGGGACTGAAGCTTTCTTT. Residues: CSVATGRGTEAFF.

The genes are TRBV20-1 and TRBJ2-7; D might be TRBD1 (6 bases). This CDR3 spans 14 amino acids. V dropped 6 bases and J dropped 2 bases, with 17 bases sitting between them. In germline, CDR1 is DFQATT, CDR2 SNEGSKA (reference sequence). DNA for the CDR3: TGCAGTGCACGCAGACAGGAGTCCGCCTACGAGCAGTACTTC. Its protein product is CSARRQESAYEQYF.

The CDR3 coding sequence is TGTGCCAGCAGCGCCCCGGGACTAGGGCACAATGAGCAGTTCTTC. Translating it yields CASSAPGLGHNEQFF. The chain recombines TRBV4-2 with TRBJ2-1; 8 nucleotides match TRBD2. The V gene end was trimmed by 5 bases and the J gene end by 5 bases; junction bases not matched to a gene: 8. This CDR3 comprises 15 residues. The germline V gene has CDR1 LGHNA and CDR2 YNFKEQ.

In this sample, this clonotype turned up once. V is TRBV25-1 and J is TRBJ2-7; D is uncertain. The V end was cut by 1 base, the J end by 5 bases, with 15 bases between. The CDR3 spans 15 residues. The V gene's germline CDR1 is MGHDK and CDR2 SYGVNS. The CDR3 region has the DNA TGTGCCAGCAGTGAATCGTTTGGGCCGAATGACGAGCAGTACTTC. Its translation: CASSESFGPNDEQYF.

This chain joins TRBV20-1 and TRBJ1-1; no clear D gene. V gave up 1 base and J gave up 0 bases, with 15 bases separating them. Germline loops: CDR1 DFQATT, CDR2 SNEGSKA (reference sequence). This CDR3 is built from 16 residues. The CDR3 sequence: CSARVSGSLMNTEAFF. CDR3 nucleotides: TGCAGTGCTAGAGTATCGGGAAGCCTCATGAACACTGAAGCTTTCTTT.